This is a list of T cell receptor beta chains from one sample in a study of blood T cell repertoires in COVID-19. Libraries were prepared by immunoSEQ multiplex PCR; TCRdb keeps only in-frame clonotypes and omits some of them. This sample has roughly 250,000 clones, with roughly 82% found just once. The sequenced material came from peripheral blood. Receptors were obtained from a woman older than 75 with active or convalescent COVID-19. Each CDR3 is given without its conserved first and last residue. A D gene is named only where the DNA matches it firmly.

>.|TRBV3-1/TRBV3-2|9|TRBJ2-2
ASSHVGELF
>TRBD1|TRBV19|12|TRBJ2-1
ASNRDRVSNEQF
>TRBD1|TRBV28|12|TRBJ2-7
ASRLTGVSYEQY
>.|TRBV5-1|12|TRBJ1-1
ASSWGAGGQRAF
>.|TRBV5-1|13|TRBJ1-4
ASNVNGAGNEKLF
>.|TRBV7-9|14|TRBJ2-2
ASSPRSQGPVGELF
>.|TRBV19|10|TRBJ1-5
ASSIIPQPQH
>TRBD1|TRBV9|14|TRBJ2-2
ASSVRTGGVVGELF
>.|TRBV18|12|TRBJ2-7
ASSPPARAYEQY
>.|TRBV3-1/TRBV3-2|12|TRBJ1-2
ASSLRQINYGYT
>.|TRBV28|13|TRBJ1-4
ASSPHISPNEKLF
>TRBD1|TRBV19|13|TRBJ1-2
ASSNNRGANYGYT
>TRBD2|TRBV4-1|16|TRBJ2-1
ASSQGAGGTKKYNEQF
>.|TRBV3-1/TRBV3-2|10|TRBJ1-1
ASSQAVTEAF
>.|TRBV2|11|TRBJ1-2
ASSEQGSYGYT
>.|TRBV6-5|12|TRBJ1-5
ASSPRAINQPQH
>.|TRBV20-1|8|TRBJ2-5
SASQETQY
>.|TRBV6-5|10|TRBJ1-4
ASSSLNEKLF
>.|TRBV3-1/TRBV3-2|12|TRBJ2-1
ASSLRTGRREQF
>.|TRBV4-1|11|TRBJ1-4
ASSRGNQEKLF
>TRBD1|TRBV2|13|TRBJ1-6
ASSADRTYNSPLH
>.|TRBV2|12|TRBJ1-1
ASSEQGGFPEAF
>.|TRBV3-1/TRBV3-2|13|TRBJ2-1
ASSHPVQALHEQF
>TRBD2|TRBV5-1|15|TRBJ2-2
ASSRALAGGQAGELF
>.|TRBV3-1/TRBV3-2|13|TRBJ2-7
ASSQEGGPVYEQY
>.|TRBV19|11|TRBJ2-5
ASSGAGKETQY
>TRBD1|TRBV7-9|14|TRBJ1-5
ASSLFTGGPDQPQH
>.|TRBV7-2|11|TRBJ1-2
ASSADTIYGYT
>TRBD1|TRBV12-3/TRBV12-4|11|TRBJ1-2
ASSSQGPYGYT
>TRBD2|TRBV7-6|14|TRBJ2-3
ASSLGLAGGQDTQY
>.|TRBV28|10|TRBJ2-7
ASSLTTYEQY
>TRBD1|TRBV5-1|13|TRBJ2-7
ASSYRQGAFYEQY
>.|TRBV2|14|TRBJ2-3
ASTPTLARATDTQY
>.|TRBV24-1|10|TRBJ2-7
ATRGDTYEQY
>TRBD1|TRBV5-1|13|TRBJ1-1
ASSSGTGGNTEAF
>TRBD2|TRBV7-2|12|TRBJ2-1
ASSLSLAGNEQF
>TRBD2|TRBV19|12|TRBJ2-1
ASTTSGAYNEQF
>.|TRBV5-1|12|TRBJ2-3
ASSLGHGTDTQY
>.|TRBV4-2|14|TRBJ1-2
ASSRKLAGTNYGYT
>.|TRBV10-3|10|TRBJ2-4
AIGGASNIQY
>.|TRBV30|12|TRBJ1-2
AWSVRGSLYGYT
>.|TRBV11-2|11|TRBJ1-1
ASSLVRDTEAF
>TRBD2|TRBV5-5|14|TRBJ2-2
ASSLDSGRPTGELF
>.|TRBV7-6|11|TRBJ2-1
ASSLIRAHEQF
>TRBD1|TRBV5-8|12|TRBJ2-7
ASSAPGTDYEQY
>.|TRBV7-9|11|TRBJ1-5
ASSYGVIQPQH
>TRBD2|TRBV5-4|14|TRBJ2-3
ASSLELAAATDTQY
>.|TRBV5-1|14|TRBJ1-2
ASKVIPGGLADGYT
>.|TRBV19|11|TRBJ2-1
ASSNLRDSEQF
>.|TRBV3-1/TRBV3-2|13|TRBJ2-1
ASSQGKLLGDSSL
>.|TRBV7-9|13|TRBJ2-7
ASSTDRTLNYEQY
>TRBD2|TRBV10-3|16|TRBJ2-5
AISGGTSGSSLVETQY
>.|TRBV15|12|TRBJ2-7
ATSGLRTTYEQY
>TRBD1|TRBV7-9|16|TRBJ1-3
ASSFPGTGTISGNTIY
>TRBD1|TRBV29-1|14|TRBJ1-1
SGTGGVILGDTEAF
>.|TRBV28|11|TRBJ1-2
ASSLGQGYGYT
>.|TRBV28|11|TRBJ2-5
ASISGLQETQY